This T cell receptor beta chain appears in the sequencing data of a study of T cell responses to AZD1222 COVID-19 vaccine. At the level of the study: Timing groups of about 4 and about 12 weeks for second doses were pooled.

Some clones are missing from TCRdb's copy, which holds only in-frame ones; the method was immunoSEQ multiplex PCR. This sample has some 100,000 clones, with 85% to 90% found just once. About this clone itself: The antigen remains undetermined.

Study findings and constraints: Unmutated variant regions reportedly attract nearly half of all spike-specific TCRs. After two AZD1222 doses, spike-specific TCR breadth and depth rose versus day 0.

This clonotype was obtained from an adult in good health. The starting material was peripheral blood, obtained on day 0 of AZD1222 vaccination.

The CDR3, as DNA: TGTGCCAGCCGGGGACGAGACTCCTACGAGCAGTACTTC. Translation: CASRGRDSYEQYF. The chain joins TRBV10-3 to TRBJ2-7; D could derive from TRBD1 or TRBD2 (5 bases each). With 10 bases removed from V and 0 bases from J, the gap between germline ends came to 13 bases. Looked up from germline, CDR1 is ENHRY and CDR2 is SYGVKD. The CDR3 contains 13 residues.